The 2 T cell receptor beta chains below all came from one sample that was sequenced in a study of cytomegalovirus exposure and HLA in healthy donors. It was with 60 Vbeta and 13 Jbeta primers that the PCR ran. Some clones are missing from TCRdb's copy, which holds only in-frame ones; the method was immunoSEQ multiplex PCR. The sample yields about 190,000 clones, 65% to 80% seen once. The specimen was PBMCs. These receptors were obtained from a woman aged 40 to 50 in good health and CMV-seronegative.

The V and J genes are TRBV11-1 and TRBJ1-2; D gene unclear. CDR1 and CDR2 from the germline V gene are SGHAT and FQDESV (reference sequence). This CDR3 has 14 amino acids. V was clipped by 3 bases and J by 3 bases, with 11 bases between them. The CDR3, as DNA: TGTGCCAGCAGCTTTCAGACGGGAGACTATGGCTACACCTTC. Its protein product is CASSFQTGDYGYTF. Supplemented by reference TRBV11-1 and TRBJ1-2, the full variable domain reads EAEVAQSPRYKITEKSQAVAFWCDPISGHATLYWYRQILGQGPELLVQFQDESVVDDSQLPKDRFSAERLKGVDSTLKIQPAELGDSAMYLCASSFQTGDYGYTFGSGTRLTVV.

CDR3 in amino acids: CATSTAMNTEAFF. The CDR3 DNA follows: TGTGCCACCTCGACAGCTATGAACACTGAAGCTTTCTTT. J is TRBJ1-1 and V is TRBV18, with a possible D match to TRBD1 (5 bases). This CDR3 contains 13 residues. Germline V CDR1 and CDR2: KGHSH, LQKENI. V was shortened by 10 bases and J by 0 bases, with 12 bases between the two germline ends.